Included here is one TCR beta chain sequence, with context. At one boundary the junction diverges from the germline segment, which might be a read error. Cohort 3 donors were reported recovered after two negative PCRs, clearance, or symptom resolution. This CDR3 has 14 residues. Germline CDR1 is SGHRS and CDR2 is YFSETQ. The method was immunoSEQ multiplex PCR; TCRdb's version includes in-frame clones alone and lacks a portion of them. Found here are a few hundred thousand clones, approximately 88% of them singletons; the top ten hold 8% to 9.5%. The entry originates in a study of blood T cell repertoires in COVID-19.

This TCR derives from a woman in her late teens or twenties who had recovered from COVID-19. The sample consisted of PBMCs or T cells enriched from blood (not recorded which). The rearrangement links TRBV5-1 to TRBJ1-1; TRBD1 aligns across 8 bases. CDR3 protein: CASSLVRGHNEAVF. CDR3 coding DNA: TGCGCCAGCAGCTTGGTCAGGGGGCATAATGAAGCTGTCTTT.